This T cell receptor (beta chain) came from a study of cytotoxic CD8 clonotypes in ibrutinib-treated CLL. Overall study: There were 11 relapsed/refractory patients and some 15 treatment-naive patients, and fewer than 18 were IGHV unmutated. Whole-study results and caveats: At ibrutinib response, clonality increased, and at progression it declined back toward baseline. Public clonotypes showed up rarely, and on treatment they shrank or held steady.

The junction had 5 bases not matched to a gene; V was cut back by 6 bases and J by 3 bases. This CDR3 spans 13 amino acids. Germline V CDR1 and CDR2: SQVTM, ANQGSEA. Repertoires were generated with immunoSEQ multiplex PCR, while TCRdb's copy carries only in-frame clones and drops some. Of approximately 160,000 clones listed, 70% to 90% are singletons. Turning to this clone: The antigen is undetermined.

The source was PBMCs, collected at disease progression, from a patient treated with ibrutinib. The chain links TRBV29-1 to TRBJ1-5; TRBD1 agrees at 7 bases. The receptor was isolated from a human donor with chronic lymphocytic leukemia. CDR3 region: CSVYDRDNQPQHF. CDR3 nucleotide sequence: TGCAGCGTCTACGACAGGGACAATCAGCCCCAGCATTTT.